One and the same sample provided the 14 T cell receptor beta chains below, sequenced in a study of shared clonotypes between healthy human individuals. CD45RO-negative, CCR7-selected cells formed the naive CD8 fraction, which excluded terminally differentiated effector memory CD45RA+ cells. The data were produced by immunoSEQ multiplex PCR, yet TCRdb's version contains in-frame clones alone and is incomplete. The table records about 2.2 million clones, around 95% of them present only once. Sequencing was done on a sample of naive CD8+ T cells from PBMCs. Every receptor here comes from a man between 18 and 35 years old in good health. Some clones in this sample may be carry-over from other donors' samples.

This sequence joins TRBV18 and TRBJ2-3; D is unresolved. V lost 0 bases and J 1 base, leaving 8 bases between the germline ends. The CDR3 totals 15 residues. The germline gives CDR1 KGHSH, CDR2 LQKENI. The CDR3 protein is CASSPPGVGTDTQYF. CDR3 DNA sequence: TGTGCCAGCTCACCACCTGGGGTTGGCACAGATACGCAGTATTTT.

This clone was seen only once. The chain combines TRBV27 with TRBJ1-1, with unresolved D. Per germline, CDR1 MNHEY and CDR2 SMNVEV (reference sequence). V dropped 4 bases and J dropped 6 bases, with 12 bases sitting between them. This CDR3 comprises 13 residues. The CDR3 bases are TGTGCCAGCAGTTCGGCCTTGGACTCTGAAGCTTTCTTT. It specifies CASSSALDSEAFF.

The chain is built from TRBV5-4 and TRBJ2-4; D is uncertain. Per the germline V gene, CDR1 is SGHNT and CDR2 is YYREEE (reference sequence). The length of the CDR3 is 13 residues. Trimming removed 2 bases from V and 8 bases from J, with 11 bases in between. The CDR3 coding sequence is TGTGCCAGCAGCTTTGACAATTGGGACATTCAGTACTTC. This translates into CASSFDNWDIQYF.

V usage is TRBV27 and J usage is TRBJ1-2, with TRBD1 as a possible D gene (5 bases). V was clipped by 5 bases and J by 4 bases, with 20 bases between them. This CDR3 is 16 amino acids long. CDR1 is MNHEY, CDR2 SMNVEV, per germline (reference sequence). The CDR3 region has the DNA TGTGCCAGCAGTCCCGCCGCCGGGGAGAGGGGCTATGGCTACACCTTC. Translation gives CASSPAAGERGYGYTF.

This chain joins TRBV7-8 and TRBJ2-4; D gene unclear. This CDR3 has 17 amino acids. V was cut by 0 bases and J by 1 base, with 13 bases left in between. The germline V gene has CDR1 SGHVS and CDR2 FQNEAQ. The DNA of the CDR3 is TGTGCCAGCAGCTTAGCGGTTGGGATAGGGGCCAAAAACATTCAGTACTTC. As protein: CASSLAVGIGAKNIQYF.

In its sample, this clone was seen once. The CDR3 is CASSFLGGAQETQYF. CDR3 in DNA: TGTGCCAGCAGCTTTCTGGGTGGCGCGCAAGAGACCCAGTACTTC. The rearrangement uses TRBV7-9 and TRBJ2-5; D call uncertain. Trimming pared 3 bases from V and 2 bases from J, leaving 13 bases between. CDR1 SEHNR and CDR2 FQNEAQ come from the germline V gene (reference sequence). The CDR3 spans 15 residues. Full variable domain (outside the CDR3, taken from reference TRBV7-9 and TRBJ2-5): DTGVSQNPRHKITKRGQNVTFRCDPISEHNRLYWYRQTLGQGPEFLTYFQNEAQLEKSRLLSDRFSAERPKGSFSTLEIQRTEQGDSAMYLCASSFLGGAQETQYFGPGTRLLVL.

Turning to this clone: Other DNA sequences from this sample encode an identical CDR3 as well. The chain uses TRBV7-8 and TRBJ2-5; D assignment may be TRBD1 or TRBD2 (5 bases each). Germline V gene sequence: CDR1 SGHVS, CDR2 FQNEAQ. The CDR3 totals 13 residues. V was cut by 0 bases and J by 4 bases, with 6 bases left in between. For the CDR3, the DNA is TGTGCCAGCAGCTTAGCTGGGGGAGAGACCCAGTACTTC. This gives the protein CASSLAGGETQYF. The entire variable domain, with the rest obtained from reference TRBV7-8 and TRBJ2-5, is as follows: GAGVSQSPRYKVAKRGQDVALRCDPISGHVSLFWYQQALGQGPEFLTYFQNEAQLDKSGLPSDRFFAERPEGSVSTLKIQRTQQEDSAVYLCASSLAGGETQYFGPGTRLLVL.

The chain joins TRBV7-8 to TRBJ1-1; D gene uncertain. CDR1 and CDR2 from the germline V gene are SGHVS and FQNEAQ. V was pared by 1 base and J by 4 bases, with 13 bases between. This CDR3 has 15 residues. The CDR3 spells CASSLEFTGGTEAFF. The CDR3 region has the DNA TGTGCCAGCAGCTTAGAATTCACGGGCGGCACTGAAGCTTTCTTT.

This clone was seen only once. The chain couples TRBV6-4 to TRBJ2-1; TRBD2 matches at 12 bases. V lost 5 bases to trimming and J lost 10 bases; unmatched junction nucleotides: 9. The germline CDR1 and CDR2 sequences are MRHNA and SNTAGT. The length of the CDR3 is 15 residues. The CDR3 sequence: CASSKTSGSVWEQFF. CDR3 nucleotide sequence: TGTGCCAGCAGTAAGACTAGCGGGAGCGTTTGGGAGCAGTTCTTC.

The chain carries TRBV6-1 and TRBJ2-1, with D possibly matching TRBD2 (6 bases). V was trimmed by 10 bases and J by 3 bases, leaving 16 bases between them. CDR3 size: 14 residues. Germline loops: CDR1 MNHNS, CDR2 SASEGT. CDR3 region: CATFGRGGYNEQFF. The DNA for the CDR3 is TGTGCCACCTTTGGGCGGGGCGGCTACAATGAGCAGTTCTTC.

The chain uses TRBV7-9 and TRBJ1-1, with 7 bases aligning to TRBD1. Germline-derived CDR1 and CDR2 are SEHNR and FQNEAQ (reference sequence). Trimming removed 1 base from V and 1 base from J; junction bases left unmatched: 3. The CDR3 totals 15 residues. CDR3 residues: CASSLVNRGNTEAFF. The CDR3 bases are TGTGCCAGCAGCTTAGTAAACAGGGGGAACACTGAAGCTTTCTTT.

V gene TRBV6-5 combines with J gene TRBJ2-7; 8 nucleotides line up with TRBD1. Germline V gene data show CDR1 as MNHEY and CDR2 as SVGAGI. The CDR3 consists of 15 residues. With 6 bases clipped from V and 5 bases from J, the junction kept 12 bases outside the gene matches. CDR3 in amino acids: CASSPGRTGWNEQYF. In DNA form, the CDR3 reads TGTGCCAGCAGCCCTGGGCGGACAGGGTGGAACGAGCAGTACTTC.

This chain links TRBV28 with TRBJ2-5; D is undetermined. The CDR3 length is 13 residues. CDR1 is MDHEN and CDR2 is SYDVKM in the germline V gene. Trimming pared 9 bases from V and 5 bases from J, leaving 16 bases between. CDR3 DNA: TGTGCCAGTCAAGCCCCTCGCCCCGAGACCCAGTACTTC. Its translation is CASQAPRPETQYF.

The table lists this clone with a count of one. Within the sample, other DNA sequences also encode this same CDR3. The V and J genes are TRBV9 and TRBJ2-7; D gene ambiguous. This CDR3 is built from 12 residues. The germline V gene has CDR1 SGDLS and CDR2 YYNGEE. The V end was cut by 3 bases, the J end by 0 bases, with 4 bases between. The CDR3 DNA sequence: TGTGCCAGCAGCGCCAGCTCCTACGAGCAGTACTTC. This gives the protein CASSASSYEQYF.